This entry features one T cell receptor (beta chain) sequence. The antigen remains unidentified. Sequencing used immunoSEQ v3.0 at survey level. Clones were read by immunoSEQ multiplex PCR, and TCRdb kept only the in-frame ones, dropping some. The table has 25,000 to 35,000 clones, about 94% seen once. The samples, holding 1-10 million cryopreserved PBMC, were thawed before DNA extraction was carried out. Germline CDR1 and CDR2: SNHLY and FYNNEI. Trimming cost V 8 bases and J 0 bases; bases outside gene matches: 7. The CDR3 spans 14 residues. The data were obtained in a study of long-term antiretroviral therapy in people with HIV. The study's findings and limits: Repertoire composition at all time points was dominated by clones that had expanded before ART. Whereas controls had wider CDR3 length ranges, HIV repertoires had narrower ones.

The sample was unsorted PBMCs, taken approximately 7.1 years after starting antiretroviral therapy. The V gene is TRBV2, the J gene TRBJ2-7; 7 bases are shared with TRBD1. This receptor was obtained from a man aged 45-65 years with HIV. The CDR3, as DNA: TGTGCCAGCGTCGAACAGGGGCCCTCCTACGAGCAGTACTTC. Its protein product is CASVEQGPSYEQYF. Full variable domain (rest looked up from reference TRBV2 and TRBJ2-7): EPEVTQTPSHQVTQMGQEVILRCVPISNHLYFYWYRQILGQKVEFLVSFYNNEISEKSEIFDDQFSVERPDGSNFTLKIRSTKLEDSAMYFCASVEQGPSYEQYFGPGTRLTVT.